This T cell receptor (beta chain) was recorded in a study of blood T cell repertoires in COVID-19. Study summary: Both acute and convalescent COVID-19 samples were obtained from the United States, Italy and Spain.

The CDR3 sequence is 12 residues long. V was pared by 10 bases and J by 3 bases, with 12 bases between. Germline lookup yields CDR1 MNHEY and CDR2 SVGAGI. As processed by the authors: Reference gene primer amplification yielded estimated nucleated cell counts. This table comes from immunoSEQ multiplex PCR, and its TCRdb copy is limited to in-frame clones, with some not included. V and J calls plus clone size are reproduced from that table; the DNA served to infer D and trimming. The sample has approximately 400,000 clones, around four fifths seen once. Participants had their cohort set by participant-reported clinical history.

The sample was PBMCs or T cells enriched from blood (not recorded which). The chain is built from TRBV6-5 and TRBJ1-2; tentative D call: TRBD1 (6 bases). This clonotype was obtained from a woman aged 50 to 60 who had recovered from COVID-19. The CDR3, as DNA: TGTGCCACCGGGAGGACAGACTATGGCTACACCTTC. It encodes CATGRTDYGYTF.